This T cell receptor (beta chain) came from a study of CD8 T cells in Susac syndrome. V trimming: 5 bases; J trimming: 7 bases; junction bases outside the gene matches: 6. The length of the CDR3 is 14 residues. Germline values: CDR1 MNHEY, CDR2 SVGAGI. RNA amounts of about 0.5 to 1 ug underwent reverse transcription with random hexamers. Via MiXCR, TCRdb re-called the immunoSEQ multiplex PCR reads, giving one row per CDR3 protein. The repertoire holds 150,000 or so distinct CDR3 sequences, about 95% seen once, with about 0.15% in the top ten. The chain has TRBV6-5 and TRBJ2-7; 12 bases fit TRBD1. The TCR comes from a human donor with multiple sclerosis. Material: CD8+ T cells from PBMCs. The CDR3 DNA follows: TGTGCCAGCAGTGAGGGACAGGGGGCCGAGGAGCAGTACTTC. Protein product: CASSEGQGAEEQYF.